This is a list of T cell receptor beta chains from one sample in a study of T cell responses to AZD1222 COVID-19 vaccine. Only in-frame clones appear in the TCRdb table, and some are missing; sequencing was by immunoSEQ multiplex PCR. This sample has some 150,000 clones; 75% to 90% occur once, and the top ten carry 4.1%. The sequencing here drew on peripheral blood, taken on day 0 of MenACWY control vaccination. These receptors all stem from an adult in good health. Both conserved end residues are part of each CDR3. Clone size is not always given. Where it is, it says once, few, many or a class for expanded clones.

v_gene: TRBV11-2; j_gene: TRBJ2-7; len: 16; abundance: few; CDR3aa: CASSLVGTSGAYEQYF
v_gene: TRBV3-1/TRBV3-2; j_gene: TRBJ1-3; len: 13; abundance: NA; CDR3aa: CASSLGSGNTIYF
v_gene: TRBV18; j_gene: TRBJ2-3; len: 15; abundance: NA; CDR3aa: CASSGPGLSTDTQYF
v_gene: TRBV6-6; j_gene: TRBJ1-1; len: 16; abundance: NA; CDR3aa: CASSYADRTRDTEAFF
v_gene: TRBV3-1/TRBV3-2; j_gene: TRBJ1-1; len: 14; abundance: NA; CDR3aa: CASSPLRGTAEAFF
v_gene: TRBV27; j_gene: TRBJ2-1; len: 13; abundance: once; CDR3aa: CASSLSRGNEQFF
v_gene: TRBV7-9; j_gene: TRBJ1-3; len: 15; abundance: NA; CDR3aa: CASSRQGGSGNTIYF
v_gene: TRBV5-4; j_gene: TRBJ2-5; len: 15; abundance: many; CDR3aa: CASSLSGGPQETQYF
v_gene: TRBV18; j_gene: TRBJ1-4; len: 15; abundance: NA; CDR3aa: CASSPRTGKNEKLFF
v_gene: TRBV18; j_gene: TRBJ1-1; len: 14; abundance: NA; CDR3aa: CASSRAGGFGEAFF
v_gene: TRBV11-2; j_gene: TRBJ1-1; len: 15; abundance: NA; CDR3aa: CASRHGTGKNTEAFF
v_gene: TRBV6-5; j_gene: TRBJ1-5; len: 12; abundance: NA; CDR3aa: CASKMGNQPQHF
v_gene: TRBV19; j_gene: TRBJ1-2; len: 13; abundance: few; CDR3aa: CASSIGPDYGYTF
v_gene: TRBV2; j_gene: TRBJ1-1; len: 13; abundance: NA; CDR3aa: CASSVMRDTEAFF
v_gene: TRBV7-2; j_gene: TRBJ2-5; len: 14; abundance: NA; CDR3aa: CASSPPGTQETQYF
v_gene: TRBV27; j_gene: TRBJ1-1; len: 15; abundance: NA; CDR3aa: CASSRTGLPLTEAFF
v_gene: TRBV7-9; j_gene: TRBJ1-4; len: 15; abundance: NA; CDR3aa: CASSLQGGSQEKLFF
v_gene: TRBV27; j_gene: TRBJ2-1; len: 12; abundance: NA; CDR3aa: CATLGLFGEQFF
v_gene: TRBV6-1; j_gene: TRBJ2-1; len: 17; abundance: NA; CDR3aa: CASSEEGQIKVYNEQFF
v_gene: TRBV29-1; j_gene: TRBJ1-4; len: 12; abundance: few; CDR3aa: CSVDEGGEKLFF
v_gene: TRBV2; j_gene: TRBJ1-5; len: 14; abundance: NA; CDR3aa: CASTPPGGDNAQHF
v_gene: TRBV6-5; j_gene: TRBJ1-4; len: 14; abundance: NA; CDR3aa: CASSSRDVNEKLFF
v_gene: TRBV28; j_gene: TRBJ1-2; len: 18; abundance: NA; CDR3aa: CASRANPGTVTANYGYTF
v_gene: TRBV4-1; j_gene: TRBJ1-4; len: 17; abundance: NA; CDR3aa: CASSLTGTVETGEKLFF
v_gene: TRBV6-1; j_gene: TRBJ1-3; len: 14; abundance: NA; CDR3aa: CASSEGWGGNTIYF
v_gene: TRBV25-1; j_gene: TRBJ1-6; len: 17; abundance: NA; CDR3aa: CASSDQQASSYNSPLHF
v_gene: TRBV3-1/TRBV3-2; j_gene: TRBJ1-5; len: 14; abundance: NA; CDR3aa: CASSQGRGRQPQHF
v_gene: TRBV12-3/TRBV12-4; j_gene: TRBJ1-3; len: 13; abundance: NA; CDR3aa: CASSRVFGNTIYF
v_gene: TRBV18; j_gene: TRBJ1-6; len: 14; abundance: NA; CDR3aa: CASSPGQERSPLHF
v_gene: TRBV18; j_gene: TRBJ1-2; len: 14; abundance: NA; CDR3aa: CASSPDRESGGYTF
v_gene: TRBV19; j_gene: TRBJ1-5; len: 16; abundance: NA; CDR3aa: CASTKTAGVGNQPQHF
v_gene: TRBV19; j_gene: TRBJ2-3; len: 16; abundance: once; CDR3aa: CASSILAGGRTDTQYF
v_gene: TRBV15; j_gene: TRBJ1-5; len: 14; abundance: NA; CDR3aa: CATSKRQGNQPQHF
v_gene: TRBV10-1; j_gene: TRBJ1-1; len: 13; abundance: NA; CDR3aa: CASSGAQNTEAFF
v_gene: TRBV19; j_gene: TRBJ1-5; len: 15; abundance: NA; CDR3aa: CASTNGRQGGSPQHF
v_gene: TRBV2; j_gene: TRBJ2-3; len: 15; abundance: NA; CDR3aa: CASTELAGNTDTQYF
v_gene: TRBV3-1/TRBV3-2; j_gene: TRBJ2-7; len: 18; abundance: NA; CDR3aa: CASSQVFPIGTHAYEQYF
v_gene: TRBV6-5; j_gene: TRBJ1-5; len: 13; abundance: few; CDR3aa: CASSSTQGRPQHF
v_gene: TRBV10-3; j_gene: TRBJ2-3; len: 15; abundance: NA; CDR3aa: CAIRRGQDHTDTQYF
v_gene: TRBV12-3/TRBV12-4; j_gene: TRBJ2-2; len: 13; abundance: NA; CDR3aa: CASSYRNTGELFF
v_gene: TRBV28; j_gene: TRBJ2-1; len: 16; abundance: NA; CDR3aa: CASSSVAGAGYNEQFF
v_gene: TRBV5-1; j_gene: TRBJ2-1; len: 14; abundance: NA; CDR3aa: CASSLVQRGNEQFF
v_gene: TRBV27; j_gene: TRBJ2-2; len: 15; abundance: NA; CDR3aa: CASRAGLAGTGELFF
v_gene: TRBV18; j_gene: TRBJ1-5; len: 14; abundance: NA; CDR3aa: CASSPGITNQPQHF
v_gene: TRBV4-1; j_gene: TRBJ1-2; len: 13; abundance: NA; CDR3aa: CASSQDTGNGYTF
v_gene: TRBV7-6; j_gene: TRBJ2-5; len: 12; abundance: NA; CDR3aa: CASSLVRETQYF
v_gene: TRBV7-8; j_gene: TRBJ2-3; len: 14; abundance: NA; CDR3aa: CASSLRTATGTQYF
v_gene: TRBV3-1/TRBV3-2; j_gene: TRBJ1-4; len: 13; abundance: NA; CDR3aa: CASSQPGREKLFF
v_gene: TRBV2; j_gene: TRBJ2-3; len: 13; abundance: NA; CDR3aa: CAGPRTGTDTQYF
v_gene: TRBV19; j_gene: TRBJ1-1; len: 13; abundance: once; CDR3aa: CASSSQIGTEAFF
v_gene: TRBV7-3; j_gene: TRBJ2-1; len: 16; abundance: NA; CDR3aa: CASSLSPAGDYNEQFF
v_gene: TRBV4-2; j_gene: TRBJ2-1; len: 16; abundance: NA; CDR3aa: CASSQDGAGGYNEQFF
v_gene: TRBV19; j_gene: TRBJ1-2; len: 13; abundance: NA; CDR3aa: CASSIDGVYGYTF
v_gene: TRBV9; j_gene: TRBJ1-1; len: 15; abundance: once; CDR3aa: CASSPYTGLNTEAFF